This TCR beta chain was observed in a study of blood T cells in healthy people across ages. CDR1 is SQVTM, CDR2 ANQGSEA, per germline. The CDR3 sequence is 12 residues long. V was pared by 0 bases and J by 10 bases, with 10 bases between. PCR was performed a second time for about 6 to 12 cycles using a sample-barcoded 5' primer and a J-beta primer mix. Via MiXCR, TCRdb re-called the 5' RACE reads, giving one row per CDR3 protein. The sample contains about 1 million distinct CDR3 sequences, around 25% of which appear only once. This clonotype was seen a few times. These data also formed part of another study, on T cells of mothers and their children.

The sequence derives from a girl between 2 and 10 years old in good health. Material: blood. This rearrangement joins TRBV29-1 to TRBJ2-1; D not resolved. This CDR3 reads CSVEDEAEEQFF. The DNA for the CDR3 is TGCAGCGTTGAAGACGAGGCTGAAGAGCAGTTCTTC.